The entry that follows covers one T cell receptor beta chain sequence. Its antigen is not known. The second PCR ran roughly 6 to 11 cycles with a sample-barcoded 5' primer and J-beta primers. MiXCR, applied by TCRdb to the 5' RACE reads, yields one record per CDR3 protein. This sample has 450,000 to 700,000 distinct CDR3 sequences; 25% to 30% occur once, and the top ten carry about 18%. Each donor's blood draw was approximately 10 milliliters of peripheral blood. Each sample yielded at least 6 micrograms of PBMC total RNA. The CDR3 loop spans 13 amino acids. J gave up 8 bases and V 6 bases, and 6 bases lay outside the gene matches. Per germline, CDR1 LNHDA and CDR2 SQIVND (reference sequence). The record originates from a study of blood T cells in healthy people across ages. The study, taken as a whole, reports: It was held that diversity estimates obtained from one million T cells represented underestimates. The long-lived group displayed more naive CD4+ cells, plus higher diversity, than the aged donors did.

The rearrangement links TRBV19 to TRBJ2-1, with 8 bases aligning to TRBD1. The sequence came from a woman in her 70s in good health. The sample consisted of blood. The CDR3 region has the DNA TGTGCCAGTAGCAGGGGGCAAAGGGATGAGCAGTTCTTC. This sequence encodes CASSRGQRDEQFF.